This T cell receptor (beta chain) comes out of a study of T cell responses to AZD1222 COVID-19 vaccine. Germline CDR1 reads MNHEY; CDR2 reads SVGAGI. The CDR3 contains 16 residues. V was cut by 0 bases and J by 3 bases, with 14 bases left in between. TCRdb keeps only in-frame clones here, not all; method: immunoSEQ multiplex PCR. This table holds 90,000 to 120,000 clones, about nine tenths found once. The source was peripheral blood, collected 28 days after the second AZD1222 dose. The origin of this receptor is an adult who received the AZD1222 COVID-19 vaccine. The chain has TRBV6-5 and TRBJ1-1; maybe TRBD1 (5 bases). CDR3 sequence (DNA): TGTGCCAGCAGTTACTCGGAGACCGACAGATACACTGAAGCTTTCTTT. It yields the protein CASSYSETDRYTEAFF.